This T cell receptor beta chain was sequenced for a study of blood T cell repertoires in COVID-19. Germline V lookup: CDR1 MGHRA, CDR2 YSYEKL. Trimming at V came to 3 bases and at J to 9 bases, leaving 8 bases not matched to a gene. CDR3 length equals 16 residues. Only in-frame clones appear in the TCRdb table, and some are missing; sequencing was by immunoSEQ multiplex PCR. Of approximately 360,000 clones listed, roughly 90% are singletons. This sequence was found in a woman in her thirties with acute COVID-19. The V call is TRBV4-1, the J call TRBJ2-1; 13 nucleotides agree with TRBD2. The specimen sequenced was PBMCs or T cells enriched from blood (not recorded which). DNA for the CDR3: TGCGCCAGCAGCCATTTACTAGCGGGGGGGCCTGGTGAGCAGTTCTTC. The encoded protein is CASSHLLAGGPGEQFF.